Following are 14 T cell receptor beta chains from one sample sequenced in a study of shared clonotypes between healthy human individuals. The table came from immunoSEQ multiplex PCR; TCRdb's copy has only in-frame clones and leaves some out. The sample consists of a few million clones, roughly 93% of them appearing once. Naive CD8 cells comprised CD45RO-negative, CCR7-positively selected cells, excluding terminally differentiated effector memory CD45RA+ cells. Material: naive CD8+ T cells from PBMCs. The source is a man aged 18-30 years in good health. Some clones in this sample may be carry-over from other donors' samples.

The CDR3 region is CASSEGLEVFYEQYF. For the CDR3, the DNA is TGTGCCAGCAGTGAGGGACTAGAAGTATTCTACGAGCAGTACTTC. V gene TRBV27 combines with J gene TRBJ2-7, with 8 bases that match TRBD2. This CDR3 has 15 amino acids. Per the germline V gene, CDR1 is MNHEY and CDR2 is SMNVEV (reference sequence). V shed 5 bases and J 3 bases; nucleotides not matched to a gene: 9.

The chain couples TRBV7-9 to TRBJ2-7; D unresolved. The germline V gene has CDR1 SEHNR and CDR2 FQNEAQ (reference sequence). V was shortened by 8 bases and J by 0 bases, with 11 bases between the two germline ends. This CDR3 has 13 amino acids. In nucleotides, the CDR3 is TGTGCCAGCTCGGATCCCAGCTCCTACGAGCAGTACTTC. It specifies CASSDPSSYEQYF.

The chain recombines TRBV27 with TRBJ2-2; 12 nucleotides line up with TRBD2. Germline-derived CDR1 and CDR2 are MNHEY and SMNVEV (reference sequence). Unmatched junction bases numbered 12, after V lost 8 bases and J lost 5 bases. The length of the CDR3 is 17 residues. The CDR3 spells CASGLLGTSGPTGELFF. CDR3 coding DNA: TGTGCCAGCGGATTACTCGGGACTAGCGGGCCGACCGGGGAGCTGTTTTTT.

The gene calls are TRBV5-1 and TRBJ2-7; D tentatively fits TRBD1 or TRBD2 (5 bases each). The germline V gene encodes CDR1 SGHRS and CDR2 YFSETQ. This CDR3 contains 13 residues. V was trimmed by 4 bases and J by 5 bases, leaving 13 bases between them. CDR3 amino acids: CASSVNQGDEQYF. In nucleotides, the CDR3 is TGCGCCAGCAGCGTAAATCAGGGAGACGAGCAGTACTTC.

Note on this clone: This specimen includes other DNA sequences encoding the same CDR3. This chain uses TRBV27 with TRBJ1-1, with 8 bases fitting TRBD1. With V trimmed by 5 bases and J by 4 bases, 9 bases remained unmatched. CDR3 length: 15 amino acids. Germline assignment: CDR1 MNHEY and CDR2 SMNVEV (reference sequence). CDR3 sequence: CASSPLTGVGTEAFF. CDR3 DNA sequence: TGTGCCAGCAGTCCCTTGACAGGGGTGGGCACTGAAGCTTTCTTT.

This chain's CDR3 is CASQRTGELFF. CDR3 coding DNA: TGCGCCAGCCAGCGGACCGGGGAGCTGTTTTTT. This sequence joins TRBV5-1 and TRBJ2-2; D perhaps matches TRBD2 (5 bases). The germline V gene encodes CDR1 SGHRS and CDR2 YFSETQ. With 7 bases removed from V and 5 bases from J, the gap between germline ends came to 6 bases. The CDR3 has 11 residues.

Only one count was recorded for this clone. The CDR3 here is CASSLSIGTDTGELFF. The DNA of the CDR3 is TGTGCCAGCAGTTTATCCATAGGGACAGACACCGGGGAGCTGTTTTTT. The chain links TRBV27 to TRBJ2-2, with TRBD1 matching over 7 bases. CDR3 length: 16 residues. Per germline, CDR1 MNHEY and CDR2 SMNVEV (reference sequence). Losses at the gene ends were 0 bases for V and 3 bases for J; bases not matched to a gene: 4.

V and J are TRBV7-9 and TRBJ2-1; 12 bases align to TRBD2. With V trimmed by 4 bases and J by 6 bases, 4 bases remained unmatched. The CDR3 is 15 residues long. Germline-derived CDR1 and CDR2 are SEHNR and FQNEAQ (reference sequence). Here the CDR3 reads CASSSRLAGVNEQFF. For the CDR3, the DNA is TGTGCCAGCAGCTCGCGACTAGCGGGAGTCAATGAGCAGTTCTTC.

The V and J genes are TRBV28 and TRBJ2-6, with D perhaps TRBD1 (6 bases). Germline V gene sequence: CDR1 MDHEN, CDR2 SYDVKM. This CDR3 comprises 16 residues. Trimming cost V 5 bases and J 1 base, with 12 bases left between them. CDR3: CASSTRQVSGANVLTF. CDR3 DNA: TGTGCCAGCAGTACCCGACAGGTGTCTGGGGCCAACGTCCTGACTTTC.

The V call is TRBV9, the J call TRBJ2-1; tentatively, D is TRBD2 (6 bases). This CDR3 is 17 amino acids long. V lost 6 bases to trimming and J lost 4 bases, with 23 bases between them. Germline CDR1 reads SGDLS; CDR2 reads YYNGEE. The CDR3 spells CASTTELRETHYNEQFF. The CDR3 DNA is TGTGCCAGCACCACAGAGCTTCGGGAGACCCATTACAATGAGCAGTTCTTC.

The chain combines TRBV29-1 with TRBJ1-2; D is undetermined. The CDR3 runs to 15 residues. Trimming pared 1 base from V and 2 bases from J, leaving 14 bases between. Germline values: CDR1 SQVTM, CDR2 ANQGSEA. The CDR3 DNA reads as TGCAGCGTTGAAGGCTTCGACACTTCCAACTATGGCTACACCTTC. This sequence encodes CSVEGFDTSNYGYTF.

The chain uses TRBV4-1 and TRBJ1-5; D remains ambiguous. V lost 2 bases to trimming and J lost 7 bases, with 9 bases between them. The germline gives CDR1 MGHRA, CDR2 YSYEKL. The CDR3 extends over 13 amino acids. CDR3 DNA sequence: TGCGCCAGCAGCCAACAGGTGGGGCAGCCCCAGCATTTT. This gives the protein CASSQQVGQPQHF.

The V and J genes are TRBV28 and TRBJ2-6; 7 nucleotides agree with TRBD1. The CDR3 length is 17 residues. Per germline, CDR1 MDHEN and CDR2 SYDVKM. The V and J ends lost 0 bases and 4 bases, in that order; junction bases with no gene match: 6. CDR3 region: CASSLWVRGTGANVLTF. In DNA, the CDR3 is TGTGCCAGCAGTTTATGGGTCAGGGGGACCGGGGCCAACGTCCTGACTTTC.

This clone was seen only once. The chain is built from TRBV7-9 and TRBJ1-2; D may be TRBD1 (6 bases). Per germline, CDR1 SEHNR and CDR2 FQNEAQ (reference sequence). V was cut by 5 bases and J by 8 bases, with 12 bases left in between. The length of the CDR3 is 12 residues. Written as DNA, the CDR3 is TGTGCCAGCAGCCAGGGGTATTGGGGCTACACCTTC. It translates to CASSQGYWGYTF. The full variable domain, its missing parts supplied by reference TRBV7-9 and TRBJ1-2, is DTGVSQNPRHKITKRGQNVTFRCDPISEHNRLYWYRQTLGQGPEFLTYFQNEAQLEKSRLLSDRFSAERPKGSFSTLEIQRTEQGDSAMYLCASSQGYWGYTFGSGTRLTVV.